A single sample gave rise to the 13 T cell receptor beta chains below, sequenced in a study of cytomegalovirus exposure and HLA in healthy donors. The PCR ran on 60 Vbeta and 13 Jbeta primers. TCRdb's copy holds only in-frame clones and misses some; the assay was immunoSEQ multiplex PCR. Seen here are around 97,000 clones, 70% to 75% observed once, and the top ten hold roughly 3.6%. The sequenced sample consisted of PBMCs. These receptors were obtained from a man aged 35-49 years in good health and CMV-seronegative.

The chain has TRBV7-2 and TRBJ1-2, with unresolved D. CDR1 and CDR2 from the germline V gene are SGHTA and FQGNSA. Trimming stripped 4 bases from V and 2 bases from J, with 11 bases between. The CDR3 length is 14 residues. This chain's CDR3 is CASSSYDGNYGYTF. CDR3 sequence (DNA): TGTGCCAGCAGCTCTTATGACGGGAACTATGGCTACACCTTC.

The rearrangement uses TRBV5-1 and TRBJ2-6; D is unresolved. The CDR3 totals 16 residues. Germline assignment: CDR1 SGHRS and CDR2 YFSETQ. The V end was cut by 3 bases, the J end by 0 bases, with 10 bases between. CDR3 nucleotides: TGCGCCAGCAGCTCCACGGGTTTCTCTGGGGCCAACGTCCTGACTTTC. This translates into CASSSTGFSGANVLTF. Together with reference TRBV5-1 and TRBJ2-6, the CDR3 gives the full variable domain: KAGVTQTPRYLIKTRGQQVTLSCSPISGHRSVSWYQQTPGQGLQFLFEYFSETQRNKGNFPGRFSGRQFSNSRSEMNVSTLELGDSALYLCASSSTGFSGANVLTFGAGSRLTVL.

This clone was observed a single time. The chain links TRBV7-2 to TRBJ2-3; D may be TRBD2 (7 bases). CDR3 length: 17 amino acids. Trimming took 0 bases from V and 0 from J, leaving 13 bases between them. Germline V lookup: CDR1 SGHTA, CDR2 FQGNSA. CDR3 protein: CASSLAGGPLSTDTQYF. The DNA of the CDR3 is TGTGCCAGCAGCTTAGCGGGGGGGCCATTGAGCACAGATACGCAGTATTTT.

This sequence joins TRBV7-2 and TRBJ2-1; 9 positions match TRBD1. Germline CDR1 and CDR2: SGHTA and FQGNSA. This CDR3 is built from 15 residues. J gave up 4 bases and V 5 bases, and 6 bases lay outside the gene matches. The CDR3: CASSLLTGGYNEQFF. The CDR3 DNA reads TGTGCCAGCAGCCTCCTGACAGGGGGGTACAATGAGCAGTTCTTC. The whole variable domain, remainder taken from reference TRBV7-2 and TRBJ2-1, is GAGVSQSPSNKVTEKGKDVELRCDPISGHTALYWYRQSLGQGLEFLIYFQGNSAPDKSGLPSDRFSAERTGGSVSTLTIQRTQQEDSAVYLCASSLLTGGYNEQFFGPGTRLTVL.

This sequence joins TRBV2 and TRBJ2-5, with D possibly TRBD2 on 6 matching bases. Trimming removed 7 bases at V and 2 bases at J, with 14 bases between. Looked up from germline, CDR1 is SNHLY and CDR2 is FYNNEI. The CDR3 sequence is 14 residues long. CDR3 DNA sequence: TGTGCCAGCAACCTGGACTATCGACAAGAGACCCAGTACTTC. This gives the protein CASNLDYRQETQYF.

The chain recombines TRBV18 with TRBJ2-7; TRBD1 matches 8 bases. Per germline, CDR1 KGHSH and CDR2 LQKENI. This CDR3 region has 16 residues. The V segment lost 5 bases and the J segment 0 bases; nucleotides outside the gene matches: 9. The CDR3 DNA reads as TGTGCCAGCTCAATATCCCGACAGGGGAGCTCCTACGAGCAGTACTTC. This gives the protein CASSISRQGSSYEQYF.

In its sample, this clone was seen once. The rearrangement joins TRBV2 to TRBJ2-6, with TRBD1 matching 11 bases. CDR3 size: 19 residues. From germline, CDR1 is SNHLY and CDR2 FYNNEI. V dropped 3 bases and J dropped 0; count of bases not matched to a gene: 7. This CDR3 reads CASSDRRDRGSSGANVLTF. CDR3 sequence (DNA): TGTGCCAGCAGTGATCGTCGGGACAGGGGGTCCTCTGGGGCCAACGTCCTGACTTTC.

This sequence joins TRBV4-2 and TRBJ1-6, with D possibly being TRBD1 (5 bases). The V gene's germline CDR1 is LGHNA and CDR2 YNFKEQ. V was pared by 0 bases and J by 7 bases, with 13 bases between. The CDR3 is 16 residues long. Written as DNA, the CDR3 is TGTGCCAGCAGCCAAGATATCGGCAGGGAAAATTCACCCCTCCACTTT. As protein: CASSQDIGRENSPLHF.

The rearrangement uses TRBV10-3 and TRBJ2-5; no firm D call. The CDR3 loop spans 13 amino acids. Trimming took off 3 bases at V and 4 bases at J, with 9 bases between the two ends. Germline loops: CDR1 ENHRY, CDR2 SYGVKD. This chain's CDR3 is CAISEVRSETQYF. CDR3 coding DNA: TGTGCCATCAGTGAAGTCAGGTCAGAGACCCAGTACTTC.

This clone occurred once. This chain connects TRBV9 to TRBJ1-6; 9 bases are a match to TRBD1. The CDR3 runs 17 residues. CDR1 is SGDLS and CDR2 is YYNGEE in the germline V gene. Trimming at V came to 1 base and at J to 13 bases, leaving 15 bases not matched to a gene. CDR3 residues: CASSVLKPGQGSLPLHF. The CDR3 bases are TGTGCCAGCAGCGTACTTAAACCGGGACAGGGATCTTTGCCCCTCCACTTT.

The V gene is TRBV7-9, the J gene TRBJ2-1, with TRBD2 matching over 9 bases. Germline CDR1 and CDR2: SEHNR and FQNEAQ (reference sequence). This CDR3 is 15 amino acids long. V lost 0 bases and J lost 5; bases outside the gene matches: 2. The CDR3 region has the DNA TGTGCCAGCAGCTTAGCGGTAGCGGGGGACAATGAGCAGTTCTTC. Amino acid sequence: CASSLAVAGDNEQFF.

This sequence joins TRBV19 and TRBJ1-5, with 9 nucleotides matching TRBD1. This CDR3 contains 16 residues. Per the germline V gene, CDR1 is LNHDA and CDR2 is SQIVND (reference sequence). J lost 6 bases, V lost 8 bases, and 14 bases had no gene match. The CDR3 bases are TGTGCCAGTGGATATATAGGGACAGGGATTTTTCAGCCCCAGCATTTT. Protein sequence: CASGYIGTGIFQPQHF. The full variable domain, completed using reference TRBV19 and TRBJ1-5, is DGGITQSPKYLFRKEGQNVTLSCEQNLNHDAMYWYRQDPGQGLRLIYYSQIVNDFQKGDIAEGYSVSREKKESFPLTVTSAQKNPTAFYLCASGYIGTGIFQPQHFGDGTRLSIL.

This clone was seen once. The chain couples TRBV11-2 to TRBJ2-7; D unclear. The CDR3 contains 13 residues. Between the trimmed V and J ends, which lost 1 base and 4 bases, there was a span of 8 bases. Germline V gives CDR1 SGHAT, CDR2 FQNNGV. As DNA, the CDR3 is TGTGCCAGCAGCTTAGGAACAGTTTACGAGCAGTACTTC. Protein product: CASSLGTVYEQYF.